This T cell receptor beta chain was identified in a study of blood T cell repertoires in COVID-19. Overall study: PBMCs, B-cell-depleted T cells, or T cells provided the cDNA or gDNA that made up the material.

Generated by immunoSEQ multiplex PCR, the TCRdb table keeps only in-frame clones and is missing some. The sample contains approximately 78,000 clones, over 80% of which appear only once. V lost 4 bases, J lost 3 bases, and 12 bases stayed unmatched. The CDR3 runs to 16 residues. The germline V gene encodes CDR1 SQVTM and CDR2 ANQGSEA. This chain connects TRBV29-1 to TRBJ2-7; 10 nucleotides line up with TRBD1. Source material: peripheral blood. This TCR was sampled from a woman aged 80 or over with acute or convalescent COVID-19. The CDR3 coding sequence is TGCAGCGTTGTTAGTAGGGACAGGGGAGGGGGCTACGAGCAGTACTTC. The encoded protein is CSVVSRDRGGGYEQYF.